This T cell receptor beta chain comes out of a study of OX40 agonist ivuxolimab in advanced cancers. Overall study context: Allowance was made for prior anti-PD-1, anti-PD-L1 or anti-CTLA-4 therapy, and about 37% had some. Regarding the study as a whole: In the 0.1-3.0 mg/kg groups, partial responders showed among the lowest expansion.

V was shortened by 1 base and J by 3 bases, with 9 bases between the two germline ends. CDR1 is SGHAT, CDR2 FQNNGV, per germline. The CDR3 runs 15 residues. On this clone: The antigen remains undetermined.

Using immunoSEQ multiplex PCR, the repertoire was profiled, and TCRdb retains in-frame clones only, with some absent. The sample consists of 80,000 or so clones, about 90% of them appearing once. The sequence was collected from an adult with an advanced solid tumor such as melanoma, head and neck, liver or kidney cancer. Sequences were derived from CD4+ or CD8+ T cells sorted from blood, sampled in a trial of the OX40 agonist ivuxolimab. The chain has TRBV11-2 and TRBJ2-2; the D is unclear. As DNA, the CDR3 is TGTGCCAGCAGCTTAGGTCAGGCGGACACCGGGGAGCTGTTTTTT. Amino acids: CASSLGQADTGELFF.